Detailed here is one T cell receptor (beta chain). These data come from a study of blood T cell repertoires in COVID-19. At the level of the study: Spain, Italy and the United States supplied samples that represented acute and convalescent COVID-19. In each case, the material was cDNA or gDNA derived from T cells, B-cell-depleted T cells, or PBMCs.

With 10 bases clipped from V and 5 bases from J, the junction kept 7 bases outside the gene matches. CDR1 and CDR2 from the germline V gene are MNHNY and SVGAGI (reference sequence). This CDR3 has 13 residues. Original data processing: Reference gene primer amplification in the assay estimated nucleated cell counts. Only in-frame clones appear in the TCRdb table, and some are missing; sequencing was by immunoSEQ multiplex PCR. That table furnishes V, J and clone size, whereas the DNA furnished D and trimming. The sample carries about 56,000 clones, around 90% recorded once. J is TRBJ2-1 and V is TRBV6-6; 8 bases fit TRBD2. This sequence was found in a man in his fifties or sixties with active COVID-19. The sequencing input was peripheral blood. DNA for the CDR3: TGTGCCATCCAGCGGGGGAATCACAATGAGCAGTTCTTC. It translates to CAIQRGNHNEQFF.